A selection of T cell receptor beta chains follows, all from one sample in a study of T cells expressing NK-cell markers. After re-calling the 5' RACE reads, TCRdb lists one entry per CDR3 protein, DNA absent. This repertoire includes some 500,000 distinct CDR3 sequences. Sequenced input: blood T cells: a sorted CD56 or NKG2C T cell subset, CD4+ or CD8+ T cells, or bulk PBMC T cells (not recorded which). Source of these receptors: a woman aged 50 to 60 in good health. Each CDR3 is given with its conserved first and last residue.

j_call v_call cdr3_aa
TRBJ2-3 TRBV24-1 CATSAGASGTDTQYF
TRBJ2-6 TRBV27 CASSSGLRGANVLTF
TRBJ2-7 TRBV5-6 CASSLGLLRAYEQYF
TRBJ2-1 TRBV12-3/TRBV12-4 CASSFGTSGRAAFF
TRBJ2-3 TRBV12-3/TRBV12-4 CASSDSYTQYF
TRBJ1-4 TRBV5-6 CASSLGSGQEKLFF
TRBJ2-3 TRBV25-1 CASSESLVGVAEQYF
TRBJ2-1 TRBV5-6 CASRGLVNEQFF
TRBJ1-2 TRBV24-1 CATSDPGGLGYTF
TRBJ1-1 TRBV7-9 CASSSWTGHTEAFF
TRBJ2-7 TRBV3-1 CASSQDKGRSSRPYEQYF
TRBJ2-3 TRBV12-3/TRBV12-4 CASSLAGTGVGTDTQYF
TRBJ2-1 TRBV20-1 CSASLLHGVQFF
TRBJ1-6 TRBV5-1 CASSGTGSVNSPLHF
TRBJ2-1 TRBV6-2/TRBV6-3 CASSPLAGGLFF
TRBJ2-1 TRBV3-1 CASSQDSTPKQFF
TRBJ2-5 TRBV5-6 CASSSEGGLALAEETQYF
TRBJ2-3 TRBV4-1 CASSQEGSGSSTDTQYF
TRBJ2-1 TRBV14 CASSQEIGTGSYNEQFF
TRBJ2-2 TRBV12-5 CASGLVPGFGALTGELFF
TRBJ2-1 TRBV5-6 CASSLPTSPSYNEQFF
TRBJ1-1 TRBV6-5 CASSFAGTPAGAFF
TRBJ2-1 TRBV7-9 CASSPLLDSPYNEQFF
TRBJ1-1 TRBV12-3/TRBV12-4 CASTIYRNTEAFF
TRBJ1-1 TRBV10-3 CATKQGDRGLSNTEAFF
TRBJ1-3 TRBV6-5 CASSLNRPSSGNTIYF
TRBJ2-1 TRBV5-1 CATSTGSSYNEQFF
TRBJ1-5 TRBV2 CASSVRGRRNQPQHF
TRBJ2-2 TRBV5-5 CASSLRTGSTGELFF
TRBJ2-1 TRBV7-9 CASSLEGQTVNNEQFF
TRBJ2-5 TRBV5-5 CASSLSGREEETQYF
TRBJ1-1 TRBV12-3/TRBV12-4 CASREDRGYNTEAFF
TRBJ2-5 TRBV6-5 CASSRPQGGETQYF
TRBJ2-2 TRBV4-1 CASSQDSLLTVPGELFF
TRBJ1-3 TRBV7-9 CASSWPGGNSGNTIYF
TRBJ2-5 TRBV15 CATSASGRDNQETQYF
TRBJ2-1 TRBV7-3 CASSLSLGGRNEQFF
TRBJ1-1 TRBV5-1 CASSLSGGPGAFF
TRBJ2-2 TRBV29-1 CSAQGNTGELFF
TRBJ2-5 TRBV2 CASLPGGSETQYF
TRBJ1-1 TRBV7-2 CASSSNRGTHTEAFF
TRBJ2-2 TRBV7-2 CASSLASTHANTGELFF
TRBJ2-1 TRBV9 CASSVASQGSYNEQFF
TRBJ2-1 TRBV14 CASSINLGGNEQFF
TRBJ1-5 TRBV3-1 CASAEGVGGNQPQHF
TRBJ1-4 TRBV13 CASSLRTYATNEKLFF
TRBJ2-3 TRBV20-1 CSAPRLTWGTDTQYF
TRBJ2-3 TRBV3-1 CASSQTTRSPYF
TRBJ2-1 TRBV7-6 CASSLSFSSYNEQFF
TRBJ2-1 TRBV25-1 CASSESRVHNEQFF
TRBJ1-2 TRBV30 CAWSGNGPYGYTF
TRBJ2-3 TRBV29-1 CSAGTRLGGTQYF
TRBJ1-6 TRBV11-3 CATRDQGSPLHF